The rows below give T cell receptor beta chains drawn from one sample of a study of blood T cells in healthy people across ages. Each CDR3 protein is one row after TCRdb ran MiXCR on the 5' RACE reads. The profile shows under 1,100,000 distinct CDR3 sequences, around 27% of them singletons. These data were also reused for a study on T cells of mothers and their children.

Sequencing was carried out using blood. These receptors all stem from a girl aged 2 to 10 in good health. Each CDR3 is given with its conserved first and last residue. The order of the fields is clone size, J gene, V gene, D gene, CDR3 DNA, CDR3 protein. The D gene is left open where the match is weak. Some rows mark clone size as missing; the rest say once, few, many or name a class of expanded clone.

few	TRBJ1-1	TRBV12-3/TRBV12-4	.	TGTGCCAGCAGTTCCCAGATTTACACTGAAGCTTTCTTT	CASSSQIYTEAFF
.	TRBJ1-1	TRBV7-3	TRBD1	TGTGCCAGCAGCAAGGACAGGATGAACACTGAAGCTTTCTTT	CASSKDRMNTEAFF
few	TRBJ1-5	TRBV20-1	.	TGCAGTGCTAGAGGGTTGGCAGGCGATCAGCCCCAGCATTTT	CSARGLAGDQPQHF
.	TRBJ2-1	TRBV5-1	TRBD2	TGCGCCAGCAGCTTGGCCGTAAGGACTAGCGGGAGAGTCGATGAGCAGTTCTTC	CASSLAVRTSGRVDEQFF
few	TRBJ2-2	TRBV7-8	.	TGTGCCAGCAGCTTAGGTGTTTGGTTCGAGGGTAGGACCGGGGAGCTGTTTTTT	CASSLGVWFEGRTGELFF
few	TRBJ1-1	TRBV28	TRBD1	TGTGCCAGCAGTATTACCGGGACAGGGGCTGAAGCTTTCTTT	CASSITGTGAEAFF
few	TRBJ1-4	TRBV20-1	.	TGCAGTGCTAGAGTGGACGATGCAACTAATGAAAAACTGTTTTTT	CSARVDDATNEKLFF
few	TRBJ2-5	TRBV6-5	.	TGTGCCAGCAGTTACTCTGCGCTCGGAGAGACCCAGTACTTC	CASSYSALGETQYF
few	TRBJ1-2	TRBV6-5	.	TGTGCCAGCAGGACCCGACCCTATGGCTACACCTTC	CASRTRPYGYTF
few	TRBJ1-2	TRBV20-1	.	TGCAGTGCTAGAGACCCCCGGGACCGGCAAACTAACTATGGCTACACCTTC	CSARDPRDRQTNYGYTF
few	TRBJ2-5	TRBV18	.	TGTGCCAGCACGTGGAGGCAGGAGACCCAGTACTTC	CASTWRQETQYF
few	TRBJ1-2	TRBV29-1	.	TGCAGCACTGTGGGTGATGGCTACACCTTC	CSTVGDGYTF
.	TRBJ1-1	TRBV5-1	TRBD1	TGCGCCAGCAGCGGCCCGACAGGGGGCTTCACTGTGAACACTGAAGCTTTCTTT	CASSGPTGGFTVNTEAFF
many	TRBJ2-7	TRBV5-1	TRBD1	TGCGCCAGCAGCTCGGGGACAGTAAGCTACGAGCAGTACTTC	CASSSGTVSYEQYF
.	TRBJ1-2	TRBV27	.	TGTGCCAGCAGTATAGCAGGGAACTATGGCTACACCTTC	CASSIAGNYGYTF
.	TRBJ1-5	TRBV5-1	.	TGCGCCAGCAGCCCGTCGGGCTCCTCGCAATCAGCCCAGCATTTT	CASSPSGSSQSAQHF
.	TRBJ2-1	TRBV6-1	TRBD1	TGTGCCAGCAGTCATACCGGGACAGTTGACTACAATGAGCAGTTCTTC	CASSHTGTVDYNEQFF
few	TRBJ2-5	TRBV2	.	TGTGCCAGCGAGGAGGAGGTAGTGGAGACCCAGTACTTC	CASEEEVVETQYF
few	TRBJ2-7	TRBV13	TRBD1	TGTGCCAGCAGCCTACTAGGACAGGCCAGGAGGTCCTCCTACGAGCAGTACTTC	CASSLLGQARRSSYEQYF
few	TRBJ2-7	TRBV29-1	TRBD1	TGCAGCGTTGGGACAGGTTGGGCCTACGAGCAGTACTTC	CSVGTGWAYEQYF
.	TRBJ2-6	TRBV20-1	.	TGCAGTGCTAGGGATCGACACTCTGGGGCCAACGTCCTGACTTTC	CSARDRHSGANVLTF
.	TRBJ2-7	TRBV19	TRBD1	TGTGCCAGTAGTATAGAGACAGGGGATTTCTACGAGCAGTACTTC	CASSIETGDFYEQYF
.	TRBJ2-6	TRBV6-1	.	TGTGCCACCTTTACGGGGGGCGCGTATGGGGCCAACGTCCTGACTTTC	CATFTGGAYGANVLTF
.	TRBJ2-1	TRBV5-1	.	TGCGCCAGCAGCTTGGTCGACCCTTGGGGGGTGGAAAATGAGCAGTTCTTC	CASSLVDPWGVENEQFF
few	TRBJ2-2	TRBV7-9	TRBD2	TGTGCCAGCACCGAGGGACTAGCGGGGGTAACCGCGAACACCGGGGAGCTGTTTTTT	CASTEGLAGVTANTGELFF
.	TRBJ2-3	TRBV2	TRBD2	TGTGCCACGGGACTAGCTCGCACAGATACGCAGTATTTT	CATGLARTDTQYF
few	TRBJ2-5	TRBV28	.	TGTGCCGGCAGTTTTAGAGTGGAGACCCAGTACTTC	CAGSFRVETQYF
few	TRBJ2-1	TRBV9	.	TGTGCCAGCAGCGTCCAGGTGGCTAGCGATGAGCAGTTCTTC	CASSVQVASDEQFF
many	TRBJ2-3	TRBV27	.	TGTGCCAGCAGTTTGGGCGGAGCCACAGATACGCAGTATTTT	CASSLGGATDTQYF
.	TRBJ2-3	TRBV12-3/TRBV12-4	TRBD1	TGTGCCAGCAGTCGGACAGGAGCCACAGATACGCAGTACTTT	CASSRTGATDTQYF
few	TRBJ2-7	TRBV6-1	TRBD1	TGTGCCAGCAGTGATGGGGGGACAGGGTTAGGCTACGAGCAGTACTTC	CASSDGGTGLGYEQYF
.	TRBJ2-3	TRBV2	.	TGTGCCAGCAGAGAAGGGGGACTGGTAAATTTT	CASREGGLVNF
few	TRBJ2-1	TRBV5-1	TRBD2	TGCGCCAGCAGCTTCGAAGGACTAGCGGGGGTTGAGCAGTTCTTC	CASSFEGLAGVEQFF
.	TRBJ1-2	TRBV25-1	.	TGTGCCAGCAGTGAATCCAACCCCCCGGGATATACAGGCTACACCTTC	CASSESNPPGYTGYTF
.	TRBJ2-1	TRBV28	TRBD1	TGTGCCAGCAGTTTGACAGGGGATCTCAATGAGCAGTTCTTC	CASSLTGDLNEQFF
.	TRBJ2-3	TRBV14	TRBD2	TGTGCCAGCAGCCAAGATAGACTAGCGGGGGGGCAAGATACGCAGTATTTT	CASSQDRLAGGQDTQYF
.	TRBJ2-1	TRBV7-7	TRBD1	TGTGCTAGCAGCTCGGTCCCGGGACAGGCAGGGGAGCAGTTCTTC	CASSSVPGQAGEQFF
.	TRBJ2-7	TRBV3-1	TRBD2	TGTGCCAGCAGCCAAGACTCGGGAGGGATCGGGCCCTCCTACGAGCAGTACTTC	CASSQDSGGIGPSYEQYF
.	TRBJ2-5	TRBV7-2	.	TGTGCCAGCAGCCGCTATGGTGGGCGGCACGACTTC	CASSRYGGRHDF
.	TRBJ1-3	TRBV20-1	.	TGCAGTGCTAGAGATCCGGGCAGTCAAAGAGGTGGAAACACCATATATTTT	CSARDPGSQRGGNTIYF
once	TRBJ2-1	TRBV10-3	.	TGTGCCATCAGTGAGTCCCCGGATACCGTTGATCAGTTCTTC	CAISESPDTVDQFF
.	TRBJ1-3	TRBV6-6	.	TGTGCCAGCAGTTACTCTTCAGGGTCCTCTGGAAACACCATATATTTT	CASSYSSGSSGNTIYF
many	TRBJ2-1	TRBV12-3/TRBV12-4	.	TGTGCCAGCAGTTTATATGAGCAGTTCTTC	CASSLYEQFF
few	TRBJ1-5	TRBV7-9	TRBD1	TGTGCCAGCAGCCCGACAGGGACAAGGGTTAGGGGCAATCAGCCCCAGCATTTT	CASSPTGTRVRGNQPQHF
.	TRBJ1-2	TRBV6-5	.	TGTGCCAGCAGTTCTAACAGGCTGGGGGTGAGCGGCTACACCTTC	CASSSNRLGVSGYTF
few	TRBJ2-3	TRBV9	.	TGTGCCAGCAGCCCCCCGGCTGGGGGAAGCACAGATACGCAGTATTTT	CASSPPAGGSTDTQYF
.	TRBJ1-2	TRBV4-1	.	TGCGCCAGCAGCCCTGCACAGGACGGTGACTATGGCTACACCTTC	CASSPAQDGDYGYTF
few	TRBJ2-7	TRBV3-1	.	TGTGCCAGCAGCCAAGTTTCCAACCCCTTTGAGCAGTACTTC	CASSQVSNPFEQYF